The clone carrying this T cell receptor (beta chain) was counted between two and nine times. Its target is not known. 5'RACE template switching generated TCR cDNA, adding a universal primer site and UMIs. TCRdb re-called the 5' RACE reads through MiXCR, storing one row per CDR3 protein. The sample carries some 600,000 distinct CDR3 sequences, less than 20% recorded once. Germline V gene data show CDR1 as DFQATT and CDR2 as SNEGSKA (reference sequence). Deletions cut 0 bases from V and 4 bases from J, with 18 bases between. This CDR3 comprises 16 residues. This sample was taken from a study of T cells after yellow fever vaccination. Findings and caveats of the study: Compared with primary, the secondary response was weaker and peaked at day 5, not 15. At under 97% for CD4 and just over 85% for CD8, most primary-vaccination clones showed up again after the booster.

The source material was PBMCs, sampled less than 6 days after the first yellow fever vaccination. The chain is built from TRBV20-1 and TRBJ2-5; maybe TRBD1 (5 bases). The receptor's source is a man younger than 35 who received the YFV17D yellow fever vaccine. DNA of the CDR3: TGCAGTGCTAGAGATGGGGCTCGGCCGTTAGGAGAGACCCAGTACTTC. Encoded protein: CSARDGARPLGETQYF.